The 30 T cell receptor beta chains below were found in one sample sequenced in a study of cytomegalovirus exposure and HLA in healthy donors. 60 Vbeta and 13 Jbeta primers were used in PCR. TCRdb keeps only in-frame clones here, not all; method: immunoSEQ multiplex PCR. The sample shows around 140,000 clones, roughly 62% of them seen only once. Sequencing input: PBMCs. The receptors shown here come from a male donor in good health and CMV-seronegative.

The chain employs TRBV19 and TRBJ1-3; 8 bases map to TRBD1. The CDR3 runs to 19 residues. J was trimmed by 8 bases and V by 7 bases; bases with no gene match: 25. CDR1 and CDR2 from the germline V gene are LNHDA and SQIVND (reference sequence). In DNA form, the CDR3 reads TGTGCCAGTACCAAGAGGGGGCTTGGACAGGGAAGAGGCTTGGACACCATATATTTT. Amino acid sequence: CASTKRGLGQGRGLDTIYF.

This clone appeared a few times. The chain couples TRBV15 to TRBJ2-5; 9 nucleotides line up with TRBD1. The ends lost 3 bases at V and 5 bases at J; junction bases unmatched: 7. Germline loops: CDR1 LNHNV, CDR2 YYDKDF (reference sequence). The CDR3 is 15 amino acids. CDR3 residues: CATSSNLGQGETQYF. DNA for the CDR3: TGTGCCACCAGCAGCAACCTCGGACAGGGGGAGACCCAGTACTTC. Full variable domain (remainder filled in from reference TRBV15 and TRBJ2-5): DAMVIQNPRYQVTQFGKPVTLSCSQTLNHNVMYWYQQKSSQAPKLLFHYYDKDFNNEADTPDNFQSRRPNTSFCFLDIRSPGLGDTAMYLCATSSNLGQGETQYFGPGTRLLVL.

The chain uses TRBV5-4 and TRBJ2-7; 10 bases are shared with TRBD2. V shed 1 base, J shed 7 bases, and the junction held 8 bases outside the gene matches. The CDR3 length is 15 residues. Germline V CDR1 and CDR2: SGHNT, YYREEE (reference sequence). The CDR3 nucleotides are TGTGCCAGCAGCTTGTCCAGCGGGGGGGCGAGGGAGCAGTACTTC. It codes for CASSLSSGGAREQYF.

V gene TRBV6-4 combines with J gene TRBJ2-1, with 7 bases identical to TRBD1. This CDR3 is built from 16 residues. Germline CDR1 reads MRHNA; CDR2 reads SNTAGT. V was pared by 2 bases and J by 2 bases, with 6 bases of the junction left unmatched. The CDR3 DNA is TGTGCCAGCAGTGACGCTAAGGGGGCCGCCTACAATGAGCAGTTCTTC. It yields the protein CASSDAKGAAYNEQFF.

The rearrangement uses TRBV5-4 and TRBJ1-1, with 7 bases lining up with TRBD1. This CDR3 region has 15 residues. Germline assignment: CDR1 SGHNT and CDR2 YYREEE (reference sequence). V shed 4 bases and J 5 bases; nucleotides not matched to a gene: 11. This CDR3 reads CASSTRQGLVTEAFF. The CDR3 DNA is TGTGCCAGCAGCACGCGACAGGGTTTGGTGACTGAAGCTTTCTTT. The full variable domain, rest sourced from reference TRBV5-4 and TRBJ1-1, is ETGVTQSPTHLIKTRGQQVTLRCSSQSGHNTVSWYQQALGQGPQFIFQYYREEENGRGNFPPRFSGLQFPNYSSELNVNALELDDSALYLCASSTRQGLVTEAFFGQGTRLTVV.

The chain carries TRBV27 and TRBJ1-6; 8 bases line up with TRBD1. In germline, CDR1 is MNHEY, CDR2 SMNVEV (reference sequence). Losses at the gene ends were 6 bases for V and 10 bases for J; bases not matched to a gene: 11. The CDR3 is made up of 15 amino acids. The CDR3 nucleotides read TGTGCCAGCAGCCGCGACAGGGGCCGGGGATCACCCCTCCACTTT. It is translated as CASSRDRGRGSPLHF.

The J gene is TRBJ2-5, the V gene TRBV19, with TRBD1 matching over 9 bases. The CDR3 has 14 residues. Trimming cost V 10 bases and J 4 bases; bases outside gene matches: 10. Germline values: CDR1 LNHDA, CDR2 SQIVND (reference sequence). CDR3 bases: TGTGCCACCGCTGCGGGGACAGGGAGAGAGACCCAGTACTTC. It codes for CATAAGTGRETQYF.

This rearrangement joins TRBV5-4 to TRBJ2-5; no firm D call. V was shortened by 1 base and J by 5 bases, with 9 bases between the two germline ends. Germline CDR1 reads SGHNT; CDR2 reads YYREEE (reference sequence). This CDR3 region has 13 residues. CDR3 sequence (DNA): TGTGCCAGCAGCTTGAATAACGGGGAGACCCAGTACTTC. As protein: CASSLNNGETQYF.

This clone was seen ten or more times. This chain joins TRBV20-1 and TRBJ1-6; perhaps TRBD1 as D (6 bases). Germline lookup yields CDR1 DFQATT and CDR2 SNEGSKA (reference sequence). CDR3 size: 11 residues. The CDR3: CSSDRHSPLHF. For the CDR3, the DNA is TGCAGCAGCGACAGGCATTCACCCCTCCACTTT.

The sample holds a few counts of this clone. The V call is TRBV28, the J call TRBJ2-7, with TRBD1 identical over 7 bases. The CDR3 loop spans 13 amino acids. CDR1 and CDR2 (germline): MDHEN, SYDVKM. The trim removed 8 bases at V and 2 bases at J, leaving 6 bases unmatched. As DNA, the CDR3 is TGTGCCAGCTCCGGACAGGCTCCCTACGAGCAGTACTTC. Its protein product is CASSGQAPYEQYF.

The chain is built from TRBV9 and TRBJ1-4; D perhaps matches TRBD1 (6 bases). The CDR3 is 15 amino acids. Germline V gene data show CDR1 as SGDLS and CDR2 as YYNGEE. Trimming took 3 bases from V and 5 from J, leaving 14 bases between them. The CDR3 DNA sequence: TGTGCCAGCAGCGAGGGACACTTAATCAATGAAAAACTGTTTTTT. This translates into CASSEGHLINEKLFF.

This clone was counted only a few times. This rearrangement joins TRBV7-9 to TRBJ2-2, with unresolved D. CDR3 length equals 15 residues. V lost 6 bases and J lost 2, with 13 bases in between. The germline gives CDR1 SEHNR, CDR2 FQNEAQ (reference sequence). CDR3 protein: CASRGRVINTGELFF. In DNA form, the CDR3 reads TGTGCCAGCAGGGGCAGAGTAATAAACACCGGGGAGCTGTTTTTT.

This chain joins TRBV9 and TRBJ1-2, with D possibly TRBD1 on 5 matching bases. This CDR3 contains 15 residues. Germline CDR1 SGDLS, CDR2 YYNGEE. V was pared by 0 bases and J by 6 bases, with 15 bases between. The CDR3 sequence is CASSVVGGSTDGYTF. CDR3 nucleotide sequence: TGTGCCAGCAGCGTAGTGGGGGGATCGACAGATGGCTACACCTTC.

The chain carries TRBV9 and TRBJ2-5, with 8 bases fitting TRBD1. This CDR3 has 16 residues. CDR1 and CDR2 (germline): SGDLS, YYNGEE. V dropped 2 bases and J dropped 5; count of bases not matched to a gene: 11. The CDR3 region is CASSVGRDRSGETQYF. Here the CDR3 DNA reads TGTGCCAGCAGCGTGGGCCGGGACAGGTCTGGGGAGACCCAGTACTTC.

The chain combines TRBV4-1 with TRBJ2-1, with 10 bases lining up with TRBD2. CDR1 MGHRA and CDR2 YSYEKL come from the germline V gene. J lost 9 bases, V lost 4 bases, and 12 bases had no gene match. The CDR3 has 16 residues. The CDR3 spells CASSPEGLAGVGEQFF. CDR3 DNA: TGCGCCAGCAGCCCCGAGGGGCTAGCGGGGGTGGGTGAGCAGTTCTTC.

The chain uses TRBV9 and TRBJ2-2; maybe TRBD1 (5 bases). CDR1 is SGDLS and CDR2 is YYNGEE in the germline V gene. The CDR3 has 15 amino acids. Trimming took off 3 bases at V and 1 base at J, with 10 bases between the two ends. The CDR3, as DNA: TGTGCCAGCAGCGAAGGGCAGGGGAACACCGGGGAGCTGTTTTTT. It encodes CASSEGQGNTGELFF.

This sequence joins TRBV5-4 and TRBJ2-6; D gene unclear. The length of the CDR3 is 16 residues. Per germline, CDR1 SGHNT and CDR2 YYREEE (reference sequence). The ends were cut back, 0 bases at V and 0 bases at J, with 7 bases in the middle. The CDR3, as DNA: TGTGCCAGCAGCTTGGCTCTCGTCTCTGGGGCCAACGTCCTGACTTTC. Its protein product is CASSLALVSGANVLTF.

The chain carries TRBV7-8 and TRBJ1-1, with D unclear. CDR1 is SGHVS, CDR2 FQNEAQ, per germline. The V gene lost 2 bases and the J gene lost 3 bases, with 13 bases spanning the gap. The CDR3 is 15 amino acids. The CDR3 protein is CASSLTGYWDTEAFF. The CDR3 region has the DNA TGTGCCAGCAGCTTAACGGGGTACTGGGACACTGAAGCTTTCTTT. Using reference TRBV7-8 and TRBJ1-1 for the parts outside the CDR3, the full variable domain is GAGVSQSPRYKVAKRGQDVALRCDPISGHVSLFWYQQALGQGPEFLTYFQNEAQLDKSGLPSDRFFAERPEGSVSTLKIQRTQQEDSAVYLCASSLTGYWDTEAFFGQGTRLTVV.

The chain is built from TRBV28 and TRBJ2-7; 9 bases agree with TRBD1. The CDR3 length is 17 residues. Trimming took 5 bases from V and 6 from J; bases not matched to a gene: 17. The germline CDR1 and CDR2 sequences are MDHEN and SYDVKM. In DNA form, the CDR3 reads TGTGCCAGCAGTATACCTAAAAACGGACAGGGGATTGTCGAGCAGTACTTC. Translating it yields CASSIPKNGQGIVEQYF.

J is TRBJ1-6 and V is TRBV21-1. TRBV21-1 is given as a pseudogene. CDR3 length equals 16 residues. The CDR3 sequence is CASSTMVADYNSPLHF. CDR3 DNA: TGTGCCAGCAGCACCATGGTCGCGGACTATAATTCACCCCTCCACTTT.

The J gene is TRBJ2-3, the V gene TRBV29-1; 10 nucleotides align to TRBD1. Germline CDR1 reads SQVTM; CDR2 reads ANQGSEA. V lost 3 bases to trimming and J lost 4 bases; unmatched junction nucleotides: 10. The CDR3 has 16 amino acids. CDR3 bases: TGCAGCGTTGAGAGGTGGGGACAGGGGCAGCCAGATACGCAGTATTTT. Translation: CSVERWGQGQPDTQYF.

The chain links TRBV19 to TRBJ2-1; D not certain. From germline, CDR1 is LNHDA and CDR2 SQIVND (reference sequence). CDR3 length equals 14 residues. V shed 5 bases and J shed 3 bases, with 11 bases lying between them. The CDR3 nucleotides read TGTGCCAGTAGTGACGTCGCGGACTACAATGAGCAGTTCTTC. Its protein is CASSDVADYNEQFF.

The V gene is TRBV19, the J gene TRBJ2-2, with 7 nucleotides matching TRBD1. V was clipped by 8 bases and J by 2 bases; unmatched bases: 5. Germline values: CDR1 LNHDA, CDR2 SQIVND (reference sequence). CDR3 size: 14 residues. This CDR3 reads CASEGTANTGELFF. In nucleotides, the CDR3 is TGTGCCAGTGAAGGGACAGCAAACACCGGGGAGCTGTTTTTT.

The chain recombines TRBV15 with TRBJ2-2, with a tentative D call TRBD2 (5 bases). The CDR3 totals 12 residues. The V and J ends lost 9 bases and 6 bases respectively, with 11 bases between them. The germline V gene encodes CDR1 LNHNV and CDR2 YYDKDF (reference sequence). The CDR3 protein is CATRASPGELFF. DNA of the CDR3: TGTGCCACGCGGGCCTCACCCGGGGAGCTGTTTTTT.

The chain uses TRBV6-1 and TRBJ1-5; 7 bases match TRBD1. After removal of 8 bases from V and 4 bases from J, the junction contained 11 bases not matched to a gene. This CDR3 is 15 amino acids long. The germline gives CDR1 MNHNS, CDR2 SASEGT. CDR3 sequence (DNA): TGTGCCAGCGCCTTTGAGGGGGCGGGGAATCAGCCCCAGCATTTT. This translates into CASAFEGAGNQPQHF.

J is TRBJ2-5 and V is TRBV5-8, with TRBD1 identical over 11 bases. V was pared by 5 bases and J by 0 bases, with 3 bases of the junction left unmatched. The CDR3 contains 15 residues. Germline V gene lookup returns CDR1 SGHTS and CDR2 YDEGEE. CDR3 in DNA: TGTGCCAGCAGGGGGGACAGGGGGTACCAAGAGACCCAGTACTTC. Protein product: CASRGDRGYQETQYF.

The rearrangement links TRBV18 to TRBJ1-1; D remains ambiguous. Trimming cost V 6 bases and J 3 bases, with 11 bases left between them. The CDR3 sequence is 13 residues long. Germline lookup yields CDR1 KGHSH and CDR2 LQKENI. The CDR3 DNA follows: TGTGCCAGCTCTCCAGACTGGGACACTGAAGCTTTCTTT. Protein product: CASSPDWDTEAFF.

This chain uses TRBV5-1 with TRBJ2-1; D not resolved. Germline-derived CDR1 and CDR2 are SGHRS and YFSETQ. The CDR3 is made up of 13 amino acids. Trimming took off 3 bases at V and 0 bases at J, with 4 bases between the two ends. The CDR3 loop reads CASSSSSYNEQFF. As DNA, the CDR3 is TGCGCCAGCAGCTCCAGCTCCTACAATGAGCAGTTCTTC. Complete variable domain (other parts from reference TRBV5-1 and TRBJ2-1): KAGVTQTPRYLIKTRGQQVTLSCSPISGHRSVSWYQQTPGQGLQFLFEYFSETQRNKGNFPGRFSGRQFSNSRSEMNVSTLELGDSALYLCASSSSSYNEQFFGPGTRLTVL.

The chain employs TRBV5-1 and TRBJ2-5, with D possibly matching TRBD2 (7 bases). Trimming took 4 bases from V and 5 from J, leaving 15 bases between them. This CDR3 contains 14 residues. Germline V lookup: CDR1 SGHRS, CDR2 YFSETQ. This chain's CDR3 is CASSKGGAGETQYF. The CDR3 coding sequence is TGCGCCAGCAGCAAAGGGGGGGCGGGGGAGACCCAGTACTTC.

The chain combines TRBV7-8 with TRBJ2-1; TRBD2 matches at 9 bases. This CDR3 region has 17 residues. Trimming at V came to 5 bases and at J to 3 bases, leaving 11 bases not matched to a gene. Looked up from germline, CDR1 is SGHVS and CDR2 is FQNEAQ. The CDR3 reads CASSRGGAEAGYNEQFF. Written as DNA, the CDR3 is TGTGCCAGCAGCCGCGGGGGGGCAGAGGCGGGCTACAATGAGCAGTTCTTC.